The 11 T cell receptor beta chains given below trace back to one sample, sequenced in a study of T cells in Graves' hyperthyroidism and ophthalmopathy. Amplification yielded TCR beta CDR3 regions, with RNA transcripts as the source. Initially, a first-round RT-PCR of the TCR CDR3 employed the HTBI primer set. TCRdb reprocessed the multiplex PCR reads with MiXCR, giving one entry per CDR3 protein. The sample consists of about 270,000 distinct CDR3 sequences, approximately 23% of them appearing once. Sample: blood. The receptors were sampled from a woman aged 40 to 50 with Graves' ophthalmopathy.

V is TRBV12-3 or TRBV12-4 and J is TRBJ1-6; maybe TRBD1 (5 bases). The ends were cut back, 4 bases at V and 10 bases at J, with 17 bases in the middle. CDR3 length: 15 amino acids. As DNA, the CDR3 is TGTGCCAGCAGTTCTGGACACCTGGTCTTCTCACCCCTCCACTTT. Translated: CASSSGHLVFSPLHF.

The gene calls are TRBV6-5 and TRBJ1-6; D gene unclear. CDR3 length: 14 residues. V was pared by 3 bases and J by 7 bases, with 10 bases between. From germline, CDR1 is MNHEY and CDR2 SVGAGI. This CDR3 is CASSYKGRNSPLHF. The CDR3, as DNA: TGTGCCAGCAGTTATAAAGGGCGGAATTCACCCCTCCACTTT.

This chain uses TRBV6-1 with TRBJ1-2; 7 bases map to TRBD1. The V gene end was trimmed by 5 bases and the J gene end by 4 bases; junction bases not matched to a gene: 10. Germline CDR1 and CDR2: MNHNS and SASEGT. CDR3 length: 15 amino acids. This CDR3 is CASSTTGTASYGYTF. In nucleotides, the CDR3 is TGTGCCAGCAGTACCACCGGGACAGCGTCCTATGGCTACACCTTC.

This clonotype has ten or more counts. The chain has TRBV28 and TRBJ2-1; 13 nucleotides agree with TRBD2. Per the germline V gene, CDR1 is MDHEN and CDR2 is SYDVKM. The CDR3 sequence is 16 residues long. The junction had 6 bases not matched to a gene; V was cut back by 4 bases and J by 6 bases. The CDR3 here is CASSSAGTSGTNEQFF. The DNA for the CDR3 is TGTGCCAGCAGTTCAGCCGGGACTAGCGGGACCAATGAGCAGTTCTTC.

The V gene is TRBV12-3 or TRBV12-4, the J gene TRBJ2-5, with D maybe TRBD2 (5 bases). This CDR3 comprises 16 residues. V was shortened by 2 bases and J by 4 bases, with 17 bases between the two germline ends. The chain's CDR3 is CASSLLDRQRRETQYF. Here the CDR3 DNA reads TGTGCCAGCAGTTTACTGGACCGCCAGCGGAGAGAGACCCAGTACTTC.

This clonotype has a handful of counts. The V call is TRBV6-5, the J call TRBJ1-1; D remains ambiguous. The V end was cut by 4 bases, the J end by 7 bases, with 7 bases between. The CDR3 is 11 amino acids. Per germline, CDR1 MNHEY and CDR2 SVGAGI. CDR3 loop: CASSSRFEAFF. The CDR3 coding sequence is TGTGCCAGCAGTTCCAGGTTTGAAGCTTTCTTT.

There are many counts of this clonotype. The chain has TRBV5-1 and TRBJ2-7, with 9 bases matching TRBD1. Looked up from germline, CDR1 is SGHRS and CDR2 is YFSETQ. There are 15 residues in the CDR3. Trimming at V came to 4 bases and at J to 3 bases, leaving 8 bases not matched to a gene. CDR3: CASSGTGTYLYEQYF. The CDR3, as DNA: TGCGCCAGCAGCGGGACAGGGACTTACCTCTACGAGCAGTACTTC.

This clonotype showed up many times. CDR3 sequence (DNA): TGCAGTGCTAGAGTCCGGTCGTTGGGTGGGGAGCAGTACTTC. Protein product: CSARVRSLGGEQYF. The chain has TRBV20-1 and TRBJ2-7, with D unclear. CDR3 length: 14 amino acids. Trimming stripped 1 base from V and 7 bases from J, with 17 bases between. Germline lookup yields CDR1 DFQATT and CDR2 SNEGSKA (reference sequence).

This clonotype was observed at least ten times. The rearrangement links TRBV29-1 to TRBJ2-7, with TRBD2 matching 7 bases. Trimming took 3 bases from V and 6 from J; bases not matched to a gene: 5. The CDR3 has 12 amino acids. Germline loops: CDR1 SQVTM, CDR2 ANQGSEA. DNA of the CDR3: TGCAGCGTTGACGGATGGGGGGGCGAGCAGTACTTC. Translated, it gives CSVDGWGGEQYF.

With respect to this clonotype: Compared with germline, one end of the junction differs, possibly owing to a read error. The V gene is TRBV6-1, the J gene TRBJ2-7; TRBD2 aligns across 7 bases. CDR3 length: 13 amino acids. In germline, CDR1 is MNHNS, CDR2 SASEGT. The CDR3 loop reads CASKPAGPYEQSF. CDR3 DNA sequence: TGTGCCAGCAAACCAGCGGGACCCTACGAGCAGTCCTTC.

This clonotype was picked up a small number of times. The rearrangement joins TRBV6-2 or TRBV6-3 to TRBJ2-7; 7 positions agree with TRBD1. Germline CDR1 and CDR2: MNHEY and SVGEGT. This CDR3 region has 15 residues. Unmatched junction bases numbered 8, after V lost 3 bases and J lost 3 bases. The CDR3 DNA sequence: TGTGCCAGCAGTTATCAGGGGGAGACCCTCTACGAGCAGTACTTC. Its protein is CASSYQGETLYEQYF.